These 19 T cell receptor beta chains were sequenced from one sample in a study of identical twins. TCRdb fed the 5' RACE reads into MiXCR, producing one record per CDR3 protein. The sample consists of hundreds of thousands of distinct CDR3 sequences, 9% to 15% of them appearing once. A further study also used this sample, focusing on yellow fever vaccine responses in identical twins.

Specimen: PBMCs. The receptors stem from a woman between 18 and 29 years old in good health.

This chain uses TRBV24-1 with TRBJ2-5; 8 bases are a match to TRBD1. The ends lost 4 bases at V and 5 bases at J; junction bases unmatched: 11. CDR1 and CDR2 (germline): KGHDR, SFDVKD. The CDR3 sequence is 16 residues long. The CDR3 sequence is CATSESGRGLWETQYF. CDR3 nucleotides: TGTGCCACCAGTGAGTCAGGCAGGGGGCTTTGGGAGACCCAGTACTTC.

This clonotype was detected ten times or more. The chain carries TRBV4-1 and TRBJ2-3, with D possibly being TRBD2 (6 bases). The germline V gene has CDR1 MGHRA and CDR2 YSYEKL. The CDR3 runs to 18 residues. Trimming took 3 bases from V and 3 from J, leaving 22 bases between them. CDR3 residues: CASSHSGSPPLSTDTQYF. The CDR3 nucleotides read TGCGCCAGCAGCCATAGCGGCTCCCCGCCCCTTAGTACAGATACGCAGTATTTT.

The rearrangement links TRBV15 to TRBJ1-1, with D perhaps matching TRBD1 (5 bases). The germline V gene encodes CDR1 LNHNV and CDR2 YYDKDF (reference sequence). Trimming took 8 bases from V and 5 from J, leaving 18 bases between them. The CDR3 sequence is 14 residues long. The CDR3 bases are TGTGCCACCTCTGGGGAAACCGGGGGTACTGAAGCTTTCTTT. It encodes CATSGETGGTEAFF.

The chain is built from TRBV27 and TRBJ2-1, with D hard to call. Germline V gives CDR1 MNHEY, CDR2 SMNVEV (reference sequence). This CDR3 has 15 residues. Trimming took off 2 bases at V and 6 bases at J, with 14 bases between the two ends. CDR3 nucleotide sequence: TGTGCCAGCAGTTTAGAAAGGCATCATCCCAATGAGCAGTTCTTC. Its protein is CASSLERHHPNEQFF.

This rearrangement joins TRBV14 to TRBJ2-1; TRBD2 matches at 7 bases. Germline V gene data show CDR1 as SGHDN and CDR2 as FVKESK. This CDR3 is 16 amino acids long. After removal of 5 bases from V and 5 bases from J, the junction contained 12 bases not matched to a gene. The CDR3 DNA reads TGTGCCAGCAGCTTAGACGGACTAGGACCTAACAATGAGCAGTTCTTC. Its protein product is CASSLDGLGPNNEQFF.

The rearrangement links TRBV6-5 to TRBJ2-5, with 7 bases aligning to TRBD2. Trimming cost V 2 bases and J 1 base; bases outside gene matches: 16. CDR1 MNHEY and CDR2 SVGAGI come from the germline V gene. The CDR3 runs to 19 residues. The CDR3: CASSYLRLAEALIQETQYF. The CDR3 DNA sequence: TGTGCCAGCAGTTACCTCCGTCTAGCGGAGGCCCTAATCCAAGAGACCCAGTACTTC.

The chain links TRBV7-9 to TRBJ2-1, with D possibly TRBD1 on 8 matching bases. CDR1 SEHNR and CDR2 FQNEAQ come from the germline V gene (reference sequence). With 2 bases removed from V and 10 bases from J, the gap between germline ends came to 21 bases. The CDR3 has 16 residues. The CDR3 sequence: CASSLPGGQAPPEQFF. The CDR3 nucleotides read TGTGCCAGCAGCTTACCGGGGGGACAGGCGCCGCCGGAGCAGTTCTTC.

This clonotype was counted ten times or more. V and J are TRBV28 and TRBJ1-1; 8 nucleotides line up with TRBD1. The CDR3 extends over 15 amino acids. In germline, CDR1 is MDHEN, CDR2 SYDVKM. V gave up 4 bases and J gave up 5 bases; unmatched junction bases: 9. The CDR3 DNA reads TGTGCCAGCAGTTCCGCGACAGGGGTCGGTACTGAAGCTTTCTTT. Its protein is CASSSATGVGTEAFF.

This chain links TRBV7-8 with TRBJ2-7; 7 positions match TRBD2. Germline lookup yields CDR1 SGHVS and CDR2 FQNEAQ. This CDR3 is built from 17 residues. The junction had 9 bases not matched to a gene; V was cut back by 1 base and J by 0 bases. The DNA of the CDR3 is TGTGCCAGCAGCTTAGGTAATAGCGGGCCGAGCTCCTACGAGCAGTACTTC. As protein: CASSLGNSGPSSYEQYF.

This clonotype was detected a few times. The genes are TRBV7-8 and TRBJ1-5, with D unclear. Germline V gives CDR1 SGHVS, CDR2 FQNEAQ. The CDR3 consists of 11 residues. Trimming removed 8 bases at V and 4 bases at J, with 6 bases between. The CDR3 DNA follows: TGTGCCAGCGGGCAAAATCAGCCCCAGCATTTT. Protein sequence: CASGQNQPQHF.

This clonotype was recorded at least ten times. V usage is TRBV12-3 or TRBV12-4 and J usage is TRBJ1-6; D is unclear. V was trimmed by 3 bases and J by 9 bases, leaving 12 bases between them. There are 14 residues in the CDR3. The CDR3 is CASSFAGLSSPLHF. In DNA form, the CDR3 reads TGTGCCAGCAGTTTCGCCGGGTTGAGTTCACCCCTCCACTTT.

This clonotype was counted only a few times. The chain couples TRBV28 to TRBJ2-7; 9 nucleotides match TRBD1. Germline assignment: CDR1 MDHEN and CDR2 SYDVKM. The CDR3 sequence is 15 residues long. V lost 5 bases and J lost 5; bases outside the gene matches: 10. The CDR3 region is CASSQDRGIDHEQYF. For the CDR3, the DNA is TGTGCCAGCAGTCAAGACAGGGGGATCGACCACGAGCAGTACTTC.

The chain recombines TRBV5-1 with TRBJ2-7, with 7 bases identical to TRBD1. V shed 6 bases and J 2 bases; nucleotides not matched to a gene: 11. The CDR3 covers 15 residues. Germline loops: CDR1 SGHRS, CDR2 YFSETQ. CDR3 loop: CASTPGQAMTYEQYF. CDR3 sequence (DNA): TGCGCCAGCACCCCCGGACAGGCCATGACCTACGAGCAGTACTTC. Full variable domain (remainder filled in from reference TRBV5-1 and TRBJ2-7): KAGVTQTPRYLIKTRGQQVTLSCSPISGHRSVSWYQQTPGQGLQFLFEYFSETQRNKGNFPGRFSGRQFSNSRSEMNVSTLELGDSALYLCASTPGQAMTYEQYFGPGTRLTVT.

This chain links TRBV10-2 with TRBJ2-5, with a possible D match to TRBD1 (6 bases). The CDR3 contains 13 residues. The germline V gene encodes CDR1 WSHSY and CDR2 SAAADI. V dropped 7 bases and J dropped 8 bases, with 17 bases sitting between them. The CDR3 nucleotides read TGCGCCAGCAAGGACCCCCTAGGGGGTACCCAGTACTTC. Protein sequence: CASKDPLGGTQYF.

This clonotype was detected ten times or more. The chain joins TRBV5-1 to TRBJ2-1, with D possibly being TRBD2 (5 bases). The germline CDR1 and CDR2 sequences are SGHRS and YFSETQ. V shed 1 base and J shed 9 bases, with 26 bases lying between them. This CDR3 has 18 amino acids. CDR3 DNA sequence: TGCGCCAGCAGCTTGTCCCGTTGGATACTAGGTCCCAGTAGTGAGCAGTTCTTC. Amino acid sequence: CASSLSRWILGPSSEQFF.

This clonotype was detected a few times. The CDR3 here is CATLGTPYEQYF. The CDR3 DNA follows: TGTGCCACCCTCGGGACCCCCTACGAGCAGTACTTC. J is TRBJ2-7 and V is TRBV19; possibly TRBD1 or TRBD2 for D (5 bases each). The CDR3 has 12 residues. Germline V gene sequence: CDR1 LNHDA, CDR2 SQIVND (reference sequence). V lost 10 bases and J 2 bases, leaving 12 bases between the germline ends.

V and J are TRBV5-1 and TRBJ2-1; tentative D call: TRBD1 (6 bases). The V and J ends lost 0 bases and 0 bases respectively, with 22 bases between them. The CDR3 has 20 amino acids. Germline CDR1 SGHRS, CDR2 YFSETQ. This CDR3 reads CASSLGRLRDIDNSYNEQFF. In nucleotides, the CDR3 is TGCGCCAGCAGCTTGGGTCGTCTCCGGGACATCGATAACTCCTACAATGAGCAGTTCTTC.

This clonotype has at least ten counts. The rearrangement links TRBV4-1 to TRBJ2-7; 8 bases are shared with TRBD1. This CDR3 is built from 15 residues. Per germline, CDR1 MGHRA and CDR2 YSYEKL. The J segment lost 6 bases and the V segment lost 2 bases, leaving 9 bases of the junction unmatched. CDR3 nucleotides: TGCGCCAGCAGCCAAACCTGGACAGGGCTTAGCGAGCAGTACGTC. It yields the protein CASSQTWTGLSEQYV.

V gene TRBV27 combines with J gene TRBJ2-3; no reliable D call. This CDR3 contains 12 residues. Germline V CDR1 and CDR2: MNHEY, SMNVEV (reference sequence). Deletions cut 6 bases from V and 7 bases from J, with 11 bases between. The CDR3 DNA is TGTGCCAGCAGCCATCCGGGCAATACGCAGTATTTT. This sequence encodes CASSHPGNTQYF.